This T cell receptor (beta chain) stems from a study of shared clonotypes between healthy human individuals (dated by TCRdb to the early 2020s). Background on the whole study: The cohort included three men and two women between 18 and 49 years of age. Different laboratories and diverse techniques were used to prepare libraries and sequence TCR repertoires, to increase sequencing depth and limit assay-specific biases. For each donor, CD4 naive and CD4 memory were each run on three plates, CD8 naive on two plates, and CD8 memory on one plate. To estimate repertoire size and how much clonotypes are shared between individuals, the study performed deep sequencing of blood TCR repertoires from a handful of healthy adults. Leukapheresis yielded between about 0.85 and 9.5 billion PBMCs per donor.

V gives up 4 bases and J gives up 5 bases, and the segment between their germline ends measures 11 bases. Per the germline V gene, SGHVS is the CDR1 and FNYEAQ is the CDR2. The CDR3 runs 13 residues from the cysteine to the phenylalanine. Only the CDR3 portion is preserved as DNA: 39 bases, with reading frame beginning at the first base. The donors were healthy, HIV-negative adults with no recently reported acute infections or vaccinations. Every donor was a Caucasian adult living in Nashville, Tennessee, USA. Magnetic negative selection was used to enrich CD4+ T cells, after which naive cells were positively selected on CD45RA and the negative fraction became the memory subset. Blood was collected by leukapheresis, and PBMCs were isolated by Ficoll-Histopaque density gradient centrifugation and then cryopreserved in liquid nitrogen vapor phase. Analytical flow cytometry was used to check the purity and quantity of each magnetically sorted T cell population. Each sorted fraction had its genomic DNA isolated and then quantified by UV absorbance on a Nanodrop 2000c.

Using the deep immunoSEQ assay, TCR CDR3 regions were amplified from genomic DNA by multiplex PCR. For each cell subset, the extracted genomic DNA was distributed evenly across all wells of several immunoSEQ 96-well plates, and each plate served as one replicate. For sorted subsets, 150 to 250 ng of genomic DNA, equivalent to 25,000 to 30,000 T cell genomes, went into each replicate PCR. Purified libraries were measured with a Qubit 3.0 fluorometer, size-checked on a Bioanalyzer 2100, and measured again with the KAPA Library Quantification kit. Every immunoSEQ 96-well plate was sequenced on a dedicated single-read 150-cycle Illumina NextSeq 550 flow cell. The authors' pipeline ran thus. Because only junctional sequences without quality scores were contained in the immunoSEQ output, filtering matching that applied to full-length reads could not be performed. To assign V/J genes and CDR3, sequences were annotated using PyIR, a Python wrapper for IgBLAST v1.9, with IMGT germline references. Any read was removed if the V/J assignment was weak (E-value above 1e-6), the CDR3 was missing, or the read contained stop codons, out-of-frame junctions, or ambiguous translated residues. V3J clonotypes were defined by identical inferred V gene, J gene, and CDR3 amino acid sequence. The percentage overlap between two repertoires was calculated by dividing the number of shared unique clonotypes by the size of the smaller repertoire. Three approaches were used to assess repertoire richness: RTK rarefaction, the Chao1 estimator, and Recon v2.1 estimates of unobserved clonotypes. Generation probabilities for all TCRbeta clonotypes obtained by the gDNA method from a few donors were computed using OLGA. This immuneACCESS table, as held by TCRdb, lists in-frame sequences with V and J called but not all clones. Of the missing ones, under half trace to an unresolved V gene in checked studies; the others have no known cause. Clonal size and the V and J genes are those of that table, whereas D and trimming came from the DNA. The sample yields about a million clones; about 80% were counted once. The top ten constitute roughly 1.4% of the sample.

Concerning this clone: Its cognate antigen has yet to be identified. The record has no base qualities; no much larger clone is one base away.

What the study reported, not specific to this receptor: The small number of donors limited the genetic and exposure-history diversity represented. Pairwise subsampling led to the expectation that sequencing depth would affect the degree of clonotype sharing among donors. Clonotypes shared by all four sorted-subset donors showed higher generation probabilities than non-shared clonotypes. Larger estimated clonotype richness was generally found for naive subsets than for memory subsets. Only blood was sampled, and tissue TCR repertoires likely differ from those in blood. Incomplete sequencing was indicated by rarefaction of sorted-subset datasets, despite the large sequencing depth. Sharing across a handful of donors was observed for about 4.8% of naive CD4, around 3.5% of naive CD8, 2% to 2.5% of memory CD4, and roughly 0.4% of memory CD8 clonotypes.

Sequencing was performed on memory CD4+ T cells sorted from blood. The label giving this sample's cell subset or site can be read as: CD45RA-negative fraction. The chain is encoded by TRBV7-6 joined to TRBJ1-1; 5 matching bases give a weak D call of TRBD1. The sequence was collected from a man aged 18 to 30 in good health. The sequenced DNA: TGTGCCAGCAGCTCCCCGGGACGGACTGAAGCTTTCTTT. It encodes CASSSPGRTEAFF.